A selection of T cell receptor beta chains follows, all from one sample in a study of beta chain features in type 1 diabetes. The repertoire was sequenced with immunoSEQ multiplex PCR; TCRdb's copy has only in-frame clones and lacks some. The sample lists 600,000 or so clones, about 14% seen once, with nearly 0.04% in the top ten. Sequenced material: naive CD4+ T cells from blood. Every receptor here comes from a young man with type 1 diabetes. CDR3s include the opening cysteine and the closing phenylalanine or tryptophan. The order of the fields is J gene, V gene, clone size, CDR3 length, D gene, CDR3 protein, CDR3 DNA. The D gene is left open where the match is weak. Clone size is shown for a subset of rows, as once, few, many or a class of expanded clone.

j_call: TRBJ2-7; v_call: TRBV19; clone_size: .; cdr3_length: 17; d_call: TRBD1; cdr3_aa: CASSYQFWDRGLYEQYF; cdr3_nt: TGTGCCAGTAGTTATCAATTCTGGGACAGGGGGTTGTACGAGCAGTACTTC
j_call: TRBJ2-1; v_call: TRBV30; clone_size: .; cdr3_length: 18; d_call: TRBD2; cdr3_aa: CAWSVYYSGTTPWNEQFF; cdr3_nt: TGTGCCTGGAGTGTCTATTACTCCGGGACTACGCCTTGGAATGAGCAGTTCTTC
j_call: TRBJ1-1; v_call: TRBV7-9; clone_size: .; cdr3_length: 13; d_call: .; cdr3_aa: CASSTRRDTEAFF; cdr3_nt: TGTGCCAGCAGCACAAGGAGAGACACTGAAGCTTTCTTT
j_call: TRBJ1-1; v_call: TRBV2; clone_size: few; cdr3_length: 14; d_call: .; cdr3_aa: CASSDRSMNTEAFF; cdr3_nt: TGTGCCAGCAGTGATAGGTCTATGAACACTGAAGCTTTCTTT
j_call: TRBJ2-7; v_call: TRBV7-2; clone_size: .; cdr3_length: 13; d_call: .; cdr3_aa: CASSLAPLDEQYF; cdr3_nt: TGTGCCAGCAGCTTAGCTCCCCTGGACGAGCAGTACTTC
j_call: TRBJ2-7; v_call: TRBV27; clone_size: .; cdr3_length: 17; d_call: TRBD1; cdr3_aa: CASSQGTGRRSSYEQYF; cdr3_nt: TGTGCCAGCAGTCAAGGGACAGGTCGAAGGAGCTCCTACGAGCAGTACTTC
j_call: TRBJ2-7; v_call: TRBV29-1; clone_size: few; cdr3_length: 15; d_call: TRBD1; cdr3_aa: CSVEDLDRGNYEQYF; cdr3_nt: TGCAGCGTTGAAGACCTGGACAGGGGCAACTACGAGCAGTACTTC
j_call: TRBJ2-5; v_call: TRBV23-1; clone_size: .; cdr3_length: 15; d_call: TRBD2; cdr3_aa: CASSQKGLTAETQYF; cdr3_nt: TGCGCCAGCAGTCAAAAGGGACTAACTGCGGAGACCCAGTACTTC
j_call: TRBJ1-2; v_call: TRBV6-4; clone_size: .; cdr3_length: 13; d_call: TRBD1; cdr3_aa: CASSADRGYGYTF; cdr3_nt: TGTGCCAGCAGTGCCGACAGGGGCTATGGCTACACCTTC
j_call: TRBJ2-7; v_call: TRBV19; clone_size: .; cdr3_length: 15; d_call: .; cdr3_aa: CASSMEEGIEYEQYF; cdr3_nt: TGTGCCAGTAGTATGGAGGAGGGGATCGAATACGAGCAGTACTTC
j_call: TRBJ1-2; v_call: TRBV30; clone_size: .; cdr3_length: 12; d_call: TRBD1; cdr3_aa: CAWGTGSYGYTF; cdr3_nt: TGTGCCTGGGGGACAGGGAGCTATGGCTACACCTTC
j_call: TRBJ1-5; v_call: TRBV4-1; clone_size: few; cdr3_length: 20; d_call: TRBD1; cdr3_aa: CASSQDGRDRGGYSNQPQHF; cdr3_nt: TGCGCCAGCAGCCAAGATGGCCGGGACAGGGGTGGATATAGCAATCAGCCCCAGCATTTT
j_call: TRBJ2-3; v_call: TRBV7-2; clone_size: .; cdr3_length: 17; d_call: TRBD2; cdr3_aa: CASSLGTSGREADTQYF; cdr3_nt: TGTGCCAGCAGCTTGGGGACTAGCGGGAGGGAGGCAGATACGCAGTATTTT
j_call: TRBJ2-3; v_call: TRBV27; clone_size: once; cdr3_length: 14; d_call: TRBD2; cdr3_aa: CASTGTSGRDTQYF; cdr3_nt: TGTGCCAGCACTGGGACTAGCGGCCGGGATACGCAGTATTTT
j_call: TRBJ2-7; v_call: TRBV29-1; clone_size: .; cdr3_length: 13; d_call: .; cdr3_aa: CSVTRGIAYEQYF; cdr3_nt: TGCAGCGTGACAAGGGGAATTGCCTACGAGCAGTACTTC
j_call: TRBJ2-3; v_call: TRBV7-4; clone_size: .; cdr3_length: 15; d_call: TRBD2; cdr3_aa: CALGLAGTGGDTQYF; cdr3_nt: TGTGCCTTGGGACTAGCGGGGACCGGGGGAGATACGCAGTATTTT
j_call: TRBJ1-2; v_call: TRBV6-5; clone_size: few; cdr3_length: 12; d_call: .; cdr3_aa: CASRVGNYGYTF; cdr3_nt: TGTGCCAGCAGAGTGGGGAACTATGGCTACACCTTC
j_call: TRBJ1-5; v_call: TRBV23-1; clone_size: few; cdr3_length: 16; d_call: .; cdr3_aa: CASRRFSPISNQPQHF; cdr3_nt: TGCGCCAGCAGACGGTTTTCCCCGATTAGCAATCAGCCCCAGCATTTT
j_call: TRBJ2-5; v_call: TRBV28; clone_size: few; cdr3_length: 18; d_call: TRBD2; cdr3_aa: CASSLGPSGGLYQETQYF; cdr3_nt: TGTGCCAGCAGTTTAGGTCCTAGCGGGGGGCTCTACCAAGAGACCCAGTACTTC
j_call: TRBJ1-2; v_call: TRBV6-5; clone_size: .; cdr3_length: 14; d_call: .; cdr3_aa: CASSYARDNYGYTF; cdr3_nt: TGTGCCAGCAGTTACGCCAGGGATAACTATGGCTACACCTTC
j_call: TRBJ2-1; v_call: TRBV7-2; clone_size: .; cdr3_length: 16; d_call: TRBD2; cdr3_aa: CASTGSPGTTYNEQFF; cdr3_nt: TGTGCCAGCACCGGAAGTCCGGGGACTACCTACAATGAGCAGTTCTTC
j_call: TRBJ2-7; v_call: TRBV29-1; clone_size: few; cdr3_length: 10; d_call: .; cdr3_aa: CSVGGDEQYF; cdr3_nt: TGCAGCGTTGGGGGAGACGAGCAGTACTTC
j_call: TRBJ2-3; v_call: TRBV5-1; clone_size: .; cdr3_length: 17; d_call: .; cdr3_aa: CASSLAGTPSSTDTQYF; cdr3_nt: TGCGCCAGCAGCTTGGCCGGGACACCCTCTAGCACAGATACGCAGTATTTT
j_call: TRBJ2-3; v_call: TRBV6-1; clone_size: .; cdr3_length: 14; d_call: .; cdr3_aa: CASSLDRGTDTQYF; cdr3_nt: TGTGCCAGCAGTCTTGACCGAGGGACAGATACGCAGTATTTT
j_call: TRBJ2-4; v_call: TRBV5-4; clone_size: .; cdr3_length: 16; d_call: TRBD2; cdr3_aa: CASRVAGGPGGNIQYF; cdr3_nt: TGTGCCAGCAGGGTGGCGGGAGGGCCAGGGGGAAACATTCAGTACTTC
j_call: TRBJ2-7; v_call: TRBV4-2; clone_size: .; cdr3_length: 14; d_call: TRBD2; cdr3_aa: CASSAGGGAYEQYF; cdr3_nt: TGTGCCAGCAGCGCGGGAGGAGGCGCCTACGAGCAGTACTTC
j_call: TRBJ2-1; v_call: TRBV7-3; clone_size: few; cdr3_length: 15; d_call: TRBD2; cdr3_aa: CASSPRTSGNNEQFF; cdr3_nt: TGTGCCAGCAGCCCCCGGACTAGCGGCAACAATGAGCAGTTCTTC
j_call: TRBJ1-3; v_call: TRBV27; clone_size: .; cdr3_length: 14; d_call: TRBD1; cdr3_aa: CASSLSFRGDTIYF; cdr3_nt: TGTGCCAGCAGTTTATCCTTCAGGGGGGACACCATATATTTT
j_call: TRBJ1-5; v_call: TRBV6-6; clone_size: .; cdr3_length: 15; d_call: TRBD1; cdr3_aa: CASSSGTGDNQPQHF; cdr3_nt: TGTGCCAGCAGTTCCGGGACAGGGGACAATCAGCCCCAGCATTTT
j_call: TRBJ2-6; v_call: TRBV10-3; clone_size: few; cdr3_length: 14; d_call: .; cdr3_aa: CAISGSPGANVLTF; cdr3_nt: TGTGCCATCAGTGGATCCCCTGGGGCCAACGTCCTGACTTTC
j_call: TRBJ2-1; v_call: TRBV5-6; clone_size: few; cdr3_length: 18; d_call: .; cdr3_aa: CASSFRILKGNSYNEQFF; cdr3_nt: TGTGCCAGCAGCTTCAGGATCCTAAAGGGTAACTCCTACAATGAGCAGTTCTTC
j_call: TRBJ1-2; v_call: TRBV20-1; clone_size: .; cdr3_length: 11; d_call: .; cdr3_aa: CSVDTNYGYTF; cdr3_nt: TGCAGTGTGGACACTAACTATGGCTACACCTTC
j_call: TRBJ1-1; v_call: TRBV11-3; clone_size: few; cdr3_length: 14; d_call: .; cdr3_aa: CASSLTRGNTEAFF; cdr3_nt: TGTGCCAGCAGCTTGACCAGAGGTAACACTGAAGCTTTCTTT
j_call: TRBJ1-5; v_call: TRBV30; clone_size: .; cdr3_length: 18; d_call: TRBD1; cdr3_aa: CAWSGDRDAKYSNQPQHF; cdr3_nt: TGTGCCTGGAGTGGGGACAGGGACGCTAAATATAGCAATCAGCCCCAGCATTTT
j_call: TRBJ2-1; v_call: TRBV9; clone_size: .; cdr3_length: 15; d_call: .; cdr3_aa: CASSVGGFTYNEQFF; cdr3_nt: TGTGCCAGCAGCGTAGGAGGGTTTACCTACAATGAGCAGTTCTTC
j_call: TRBJ1-4; v_call: TRBV5-6; clone_size: .; cdr3_length: 15; d_call: .; cdr3_aa: CASSLADTANEKLFF; cdr3_nt: TGTGCCAGCAGCTTGGCGGATACAGCTAATGAAAAACTGTTTTTT
j_call: TRBJ1-2; v_call: TRBV12-5; clone_size: .; cdr3_length: 14; d_call: .; cdr3_aa: CASGFPGTAYGYTF; cdr3_nt: TGTGCTAGTGGTTTCCCCGGGACGGCCTATGGCTACACCTTC
j_call: TRBJ2-3; v_call: TRBV4-3; clone_size: .; cdr3_length: 15; d_call: TRBD2; cdr3_aa: CASSQDTSGTDTQYF; cdr3_nt: TGCGCCAGCAGCCAAGATACTAGCGGGACAGATACGCAGTATTTT
j_call: TRBJ2-5; v_call: TRBV5-4; clone_size: .; cdr3_length: 16; d_call: TRBD1; cdr3_aa: CASSPAGTGGWETQYF; cdr3_nt: TGTGCCAGCAGCCCGGCCGGGACAGGGGGATGGGAGACCCAGTACTTC
j_call: TRBJ2-1; v_call: TRBV10-1; clone_size: few; cdr3_length: 16; d_call: TRBD1; cdr3_aa: CASSVSMGQSRNEQFF; cdr3_nt: TGCGCCAGCAGTGTAAGTATGGGACAGAGCCGCAATGAGCAGTTCTTC
j_call: TRBJ2-1; v_call: TRBV5-6; clone_size: .; cdr3_length: 14; d_call: TRBD1; cdr3_aa: CASSPWTGNNEQFF; cdr3_nt: TGTGCCAGCAGCCCCTGGACAGGGAACAATGAGCAGTTCTTC
j_call: TRBJ2-1; v_call: TRBV5-4; clone_size: few; cdr3_length: 12; d_call: .; cdr3_aa: CASSPRENEQFF; cdr3_nt: TGTGCCAGCAGCCCTAGGGAGAATGAGCAGTTCTTC
j_call: TRBJ1-1; v_call: TRBV19; clone_size: .; cdr3_length: 13; d_call: .; cdr3_aa: CASLGKGYTEAFF; cdr3_nt: TGTGCCAGCCTAGGAAAAGGGTACACTGAAGCTTTCTTT
j_call: TRBJ2-1; v_call: TRBV7-9; clone_size: few; cdr3_length: 13; d_call: TRBD1; cdr3_aa: CASSTTGADEQFF; cdr3_nt: TGTGCCAGCAGCACGACAGGGGCCGATGAGCAGTTCTTC
j_call: TRBJ1-5; v_call: TRBV30; clone_size: .; cdr3_length: 13; d_call: .; cdr3_aa: CATNRGLNQPQHF; cdr3_nt: TGTGCCACAAATCGGGGCCTAAATCAGCCCCAGCATTTT